This TCR beta chain was observed in a study of blood T cells in healthy people across ages. Study results and limitations: As age increased, TCR beta diversity per million T cells fell in a roughly linear fashion.

Per sample, a minimum of 6.5 million PBMCs were isolated. A note on this clonotype: As yet, its antigen is unknown. With a much larger clone just one base away, this may be a read error.

For the second PCR, which ran for 7 to 11 cycles, a sample-barcoded 5' primer and a J-beta primer mix were used. Each cDNA was tagged by a template-switch adaptor containing 12 random nucleotides. TCRdb called the 5' RACE reads again in MiXCR, with one record for every CDR3 protein. The sample shows roughly 1,800,000 distinct CDR3 sequences, less than 50% of them seen only once. This CDR3 spans 12 amino acids. Trimming left V 6 bases short and J 0 bases short, with 3 bases between. Per germline, CDR1 ENHRY and CDR2 SYGVKD. The specimen sequenced was blood. The sequence was obtained from a woman between 40 and 55 years old in good health. V gene TRBV10-3 combines with J gene TRBJ1-5; D gene ambiguous. The DNA for the CDR3 is TGTGCCATCAGGGATAGCAATCAGCCCCAGCATTTT. This codes for CAIRDSNQPQHF.